This T cell receptor (beta chain) is drawn from a study of T cells in Graves' hyperthyroidism and ophthalmopathy. The wider study: Peripheral blood sampling occurred at initial diagnosis, before any treatment.

This clonotype appeared many times. Amplified regions were TCR beta CDR3 sequences from RNA transcripts. The TCR CDR3 was amplified in a first-round RT-PCR using the HTBI primer set. TCRdb processed the multiplex PCR reads anew with MiXCR; each CDR3 protein has one entry. The profile shows hundreds of thousands of distinct CDR3 sequences, 15% of them singletons. J lost 4 bases, V lost 6 bases, and 14 bases had no gene match. The germline gives CDR1 LGHDT, CDR2 YNNKEL (reference sequence). The CDR3 runs to 17 residues. The V gene is TRBV3-1, the J gene TRBJ2-5; 10 bases align to TRBD2. The TCR comes from a woman in her 30s with Graves' hyperthyroidism. The source material was blood. This CDR3 is CASRRKRSGRASETQYF. The DNA for the CDR3 is TGTGCCAGCAGACGGAAACGAAGCGGGAGGGCCTCAGAGACCCAGTACTTC.